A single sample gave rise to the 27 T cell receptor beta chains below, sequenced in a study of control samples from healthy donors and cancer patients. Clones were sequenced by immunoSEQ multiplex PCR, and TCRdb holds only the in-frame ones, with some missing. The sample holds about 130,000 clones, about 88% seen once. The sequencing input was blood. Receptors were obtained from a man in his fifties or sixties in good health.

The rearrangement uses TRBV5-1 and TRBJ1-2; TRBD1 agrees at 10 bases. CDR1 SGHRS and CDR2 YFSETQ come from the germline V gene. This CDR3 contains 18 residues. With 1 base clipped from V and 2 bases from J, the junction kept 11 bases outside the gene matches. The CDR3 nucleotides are TGCGCCAGCAGCTTGAGAGGGGCCTCGGGACAGGGGAACTATGGCTACACCTTC. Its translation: CASSLRGASGQGNYGYTF.

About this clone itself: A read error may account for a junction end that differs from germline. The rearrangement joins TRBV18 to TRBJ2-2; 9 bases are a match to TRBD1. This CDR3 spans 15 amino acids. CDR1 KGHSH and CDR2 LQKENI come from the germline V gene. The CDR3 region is CASSPQGADTGELFF. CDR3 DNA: TGTGCCAGCTCCCCACAGGGGGCGGACACCGGGGAGCTGTTTTTT.

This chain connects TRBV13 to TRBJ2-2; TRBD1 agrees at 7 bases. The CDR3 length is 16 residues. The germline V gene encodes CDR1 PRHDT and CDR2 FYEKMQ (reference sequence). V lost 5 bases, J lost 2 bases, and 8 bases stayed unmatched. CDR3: CASSRKGTVNTGELFF. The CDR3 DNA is TGTGCCAGCAGCCGTAAAGGGACAGTAAACACCGGGGAGCTGTTTTTT.

The CDR3 loop reads CASSKGLGEVTDTQYF. The CDR3 DNA reads as TGTGCCAGTAGTAAAGGACTAGGGGAGGTCACAGATACGCAGTATTTT. V gene TRBV19 combines with J gene TRBJ2-3; 7 positions match TRBD2. Germline lookup yields CDR1 LNHDA and CDR2 SQIVND (reference sequence). V trimming: 4 bases; J trimming: 2 bases; junction bases outside the gene matches: 9. The length of the CDR3 is 16 residues.

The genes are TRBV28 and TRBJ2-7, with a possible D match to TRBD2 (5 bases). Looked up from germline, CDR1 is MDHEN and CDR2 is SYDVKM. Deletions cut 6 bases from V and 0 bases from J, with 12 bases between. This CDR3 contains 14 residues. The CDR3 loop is CASRPSLSSYEQYF. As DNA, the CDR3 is TGTGCCAGCAGACCTAGCCTCAGCTCCTACGAGCAGTACTTC.

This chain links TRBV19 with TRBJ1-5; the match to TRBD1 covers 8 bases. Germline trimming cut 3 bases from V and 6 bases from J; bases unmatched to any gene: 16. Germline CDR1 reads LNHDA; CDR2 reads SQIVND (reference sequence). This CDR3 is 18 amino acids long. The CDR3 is CASSMVSGGQGASQPQHF. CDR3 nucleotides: TGTGCCAGTAGTATGGTTTCGGGGGGTCAGGGGGCGTCTCAGCCCCAGCATTTT.

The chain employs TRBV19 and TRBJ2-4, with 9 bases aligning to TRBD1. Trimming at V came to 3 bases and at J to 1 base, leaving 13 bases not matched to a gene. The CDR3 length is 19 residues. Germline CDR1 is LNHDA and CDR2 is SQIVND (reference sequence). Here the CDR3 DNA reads TGTGCCAGTAGTATCGAAGGACAGGGGACGCCTGGGGCCAAAAACATTCAGTACTTC. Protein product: CASSIEGQGTPGAKNIQYF. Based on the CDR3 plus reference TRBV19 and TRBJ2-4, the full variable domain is DGGITQSPKYLFRKEGQNVTLSCEQNLNHDAMYWYRQDPGQGLRLIYYSQIVNDFQKGDIAEGYSVSREKKESFPLTVTSAQKNPTAFYLCASSIEGQGTPGAKNIQYFGAGTRLSVL.

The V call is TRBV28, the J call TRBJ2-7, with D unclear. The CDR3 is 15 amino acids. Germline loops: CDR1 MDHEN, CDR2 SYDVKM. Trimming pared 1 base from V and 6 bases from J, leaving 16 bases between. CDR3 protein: CASSLSHLGIREQYF. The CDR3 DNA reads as TGTGCCAGCAGTTTATCCCATCTGGGGATCCGCGAGCAGTACTTC.

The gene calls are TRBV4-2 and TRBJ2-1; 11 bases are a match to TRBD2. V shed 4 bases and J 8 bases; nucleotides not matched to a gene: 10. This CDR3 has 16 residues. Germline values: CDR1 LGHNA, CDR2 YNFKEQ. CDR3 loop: CASSPSGTSGGHEQFF. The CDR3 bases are TGTGCCAGCAGCCCGAGCGGTACTAGCGGGGGTCATGAGCAGTTCTTC.

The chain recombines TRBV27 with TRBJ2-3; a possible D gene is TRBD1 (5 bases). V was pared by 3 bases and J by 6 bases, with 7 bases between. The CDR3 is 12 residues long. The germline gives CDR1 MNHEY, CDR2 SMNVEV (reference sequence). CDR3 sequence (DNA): TGTGCCAGCAGTTTTACAGGCGATACGCAGTATTTT. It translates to CASSFTGDTQYF.

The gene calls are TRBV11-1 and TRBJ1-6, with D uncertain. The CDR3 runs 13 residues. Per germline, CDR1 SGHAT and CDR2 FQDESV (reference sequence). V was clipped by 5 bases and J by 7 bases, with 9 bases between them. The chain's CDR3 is CASSPLRNSPLHF. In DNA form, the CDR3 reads TGTGCCAGCAGCCCGCTTCGGAATTCACCCCTCCACTTT.

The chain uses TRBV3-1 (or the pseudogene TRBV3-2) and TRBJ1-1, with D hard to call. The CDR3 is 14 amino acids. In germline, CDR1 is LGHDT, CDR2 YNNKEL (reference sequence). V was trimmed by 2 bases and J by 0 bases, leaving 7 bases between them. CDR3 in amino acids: CASSQRQLNTEAFF. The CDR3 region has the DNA TGTGCCAGCAGCCAAAGGCAGCTGAACACTGAAGCTTTCTTT.

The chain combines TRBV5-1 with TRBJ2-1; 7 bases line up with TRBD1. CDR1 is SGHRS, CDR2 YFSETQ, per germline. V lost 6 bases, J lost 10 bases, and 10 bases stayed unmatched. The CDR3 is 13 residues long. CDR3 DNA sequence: TGCGCCAGCAATCAACAGGGGCCGTGGGAGCAGTTCTTC. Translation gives CASNQQGPWEQFF.

The CDR3 DNA is TGTGCCAGCAGCTCTGGACTAGCGGGGGGAATCGAGACCCAGTACTTC. Its translation: CASSSGLAGGIETQYF. The V call is TRBV7-2, the J call TRBJ2-5; 14 nucleotides agree with TRBD2. The CDR3 covers 16 residues. CDR1 is SGHTA, CDR2 FQGNSA, per germline. V trimming: 4 bases; J trimming: 5 bases; junction bases outside the gene matches: 6.

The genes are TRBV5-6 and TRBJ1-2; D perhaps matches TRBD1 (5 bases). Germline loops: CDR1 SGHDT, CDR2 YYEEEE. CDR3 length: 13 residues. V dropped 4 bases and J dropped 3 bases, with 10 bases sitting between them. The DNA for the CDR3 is TGTGCCAGCAGCGGCGACAGATACTATGGCTACACCTTC. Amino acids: CASSGDRYYGYTF.

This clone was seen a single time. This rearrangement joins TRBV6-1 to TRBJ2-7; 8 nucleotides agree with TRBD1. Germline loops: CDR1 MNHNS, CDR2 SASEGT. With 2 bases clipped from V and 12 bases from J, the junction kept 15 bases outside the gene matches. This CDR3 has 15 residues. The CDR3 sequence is CASSERYRGAEYRYF. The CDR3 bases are TGTGCCAGCAGTGAAAGGTACAGGGGGGCCGAGTATCGGTACTTC.

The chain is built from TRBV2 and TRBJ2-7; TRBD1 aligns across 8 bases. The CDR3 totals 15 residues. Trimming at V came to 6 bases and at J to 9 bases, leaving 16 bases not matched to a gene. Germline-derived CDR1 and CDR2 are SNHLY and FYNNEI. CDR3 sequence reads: CASSFLTGVTLAQYF. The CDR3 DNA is TGTGCCAGCAGCTTCCTGACAGGGGTTACTCTAGCGCAGTACTTC.

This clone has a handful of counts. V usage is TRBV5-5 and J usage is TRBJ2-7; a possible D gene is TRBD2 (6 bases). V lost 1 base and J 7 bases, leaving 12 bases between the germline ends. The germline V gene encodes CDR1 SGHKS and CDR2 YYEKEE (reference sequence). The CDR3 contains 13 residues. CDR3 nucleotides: TGTGCCAGCAGCTTGCTGACTAGTAGTGAGCAGTACTTC. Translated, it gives CASSLLTSSEQYF.

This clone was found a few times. The CDR3 nucleotides are TGCGCCAGCAGCTCAGCGGGCGCCCTCAACCAAGAGACCCAGTACTTC. It is translated as CASSSAGALNQETQYF. The chain joins TRBV5-1 to TRBJ2-5; TRBD2 might be the D (6 bases). Germline CDR1 SGHRS, CDR2 YFSETQ. Between the trimmed V and J ends, which lost 3 bases and 0 bases, there was a span of 15 bases. The CDR3 sequence is 16 residues long.

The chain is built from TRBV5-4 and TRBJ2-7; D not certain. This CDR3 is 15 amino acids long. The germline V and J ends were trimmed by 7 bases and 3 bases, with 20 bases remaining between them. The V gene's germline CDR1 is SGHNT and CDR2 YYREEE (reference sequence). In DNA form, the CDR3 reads TGTGCCAGCCCAATTGGTAGAGTCCCAATCTACGAGCAGTACTTC. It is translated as CASPIGRVPIYEQYF.

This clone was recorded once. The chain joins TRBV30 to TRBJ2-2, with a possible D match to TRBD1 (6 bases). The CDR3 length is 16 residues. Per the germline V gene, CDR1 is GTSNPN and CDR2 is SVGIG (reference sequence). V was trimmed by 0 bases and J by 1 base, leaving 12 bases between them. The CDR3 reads CAWSVGQKLNTGELFF. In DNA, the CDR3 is TGTGCCTGGAGTGTTGGACAGAAACTGAACACCGGGGAGCTGTTTTTT.

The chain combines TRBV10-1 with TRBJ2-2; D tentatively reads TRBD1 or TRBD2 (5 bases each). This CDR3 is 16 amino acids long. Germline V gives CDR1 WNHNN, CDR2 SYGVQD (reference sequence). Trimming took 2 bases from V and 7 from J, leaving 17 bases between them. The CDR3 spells CASSEGAGSRFGELFF. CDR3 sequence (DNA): TGCGCCAGCAGTGAGGGGGCAGGGAGTAGATTCGGGGAGCTGTTTTTT.

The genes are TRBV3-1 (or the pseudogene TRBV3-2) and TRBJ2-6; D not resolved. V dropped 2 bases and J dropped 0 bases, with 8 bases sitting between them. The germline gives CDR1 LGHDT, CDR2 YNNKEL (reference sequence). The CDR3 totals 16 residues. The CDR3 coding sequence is TGTGCCAGCAGCCAACAAGGTCGCTCTGGGGCCAACGTCCTGACTTTC. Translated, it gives CASSQQGRSGANVLTF.

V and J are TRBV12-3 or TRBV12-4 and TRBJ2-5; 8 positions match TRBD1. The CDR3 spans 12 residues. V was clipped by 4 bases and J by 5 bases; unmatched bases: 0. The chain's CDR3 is CASSWDRETQYF. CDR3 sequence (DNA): TGTGCCAGCAGTTGGGACAGGGAGACCCAGTACTTC.

CDR3 sequence reads: CASSRGQGGLDTEAFF. DNA of the CDR3: TGCGCCAGCAGCCGAGGACAGGGGGGCCTAGACACTGAAGCTTTCTTT. This sequence joins TRBV4-1 and TRBJ1-1; TRBD1 aligns across 10 bases. V shed 4 bases and J 3 bases; nucleotides not matched to a gene: 8. CDR1 is MGHRA and CDR2 is YSYEKL in the germline V gene. This CDR3 is built from 16 residues.

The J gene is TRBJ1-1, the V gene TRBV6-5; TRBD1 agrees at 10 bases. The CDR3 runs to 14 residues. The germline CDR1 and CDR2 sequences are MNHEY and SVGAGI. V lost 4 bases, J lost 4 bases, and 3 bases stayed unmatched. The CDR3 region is CASSSRDRGTEAFF. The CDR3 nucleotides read TGTGCCAGCAGTTCCCGGGACAGGGGCACTGAAGCTTTCTTT.

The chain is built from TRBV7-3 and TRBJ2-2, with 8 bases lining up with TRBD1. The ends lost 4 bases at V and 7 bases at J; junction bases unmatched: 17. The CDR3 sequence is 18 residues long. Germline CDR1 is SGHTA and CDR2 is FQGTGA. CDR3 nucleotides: TGTGCCAGCAGCTCTGTTCCCGTGGGTCAGGGGGCGAACGGGGAGCTGTTTTTT. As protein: CASSSVPVGQGANGELFF. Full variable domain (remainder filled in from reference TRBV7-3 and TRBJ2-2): GAGVSQTPSNKVTEKGKYVELRCDPISGHTALYWYRQSLGQGPEFLIYFQGTGAADDSGLPNDRFFAVRPEGSVSTLKIQRTERGDSAVYLCASSSVPVGQGANGELFFGEGSRLTVL.